Below, 29 T cell receptor beta chains from the same sample are listed, as sequenced in a study of blood T cell repertoires in COVID-19. Generated by immunoSEQ multiplex PCR, the TCRdb table keeps only in-frame clones and is missing some. This sample yields around 67,000 clones, of which about 68% are seen a single time; less than 40% belongs to the top ten. Input material: peripheral blood. These receptors were obtained from a woman in her 70s with acute or convalescent COVID-19.

The chain has TRBV19 and TRBJ1-1; the match to TRBD1 covers 8 bases. The V and J ends lost 5 bases and 4 bases, in that order; junction bases with no gene match: 9. Germline V lookup: CDR1 LNHDA, CDR2 SQIVND (reference sequence). The CDR3 spans 15 residues. The CDR3 DNA sequence: TGTGCCAGTAGTGATCTACAGGGGGGAATCACTGAAGCTTTCTTT. Protein product: CASSDLQGGITEAFF.

V is TRBV11-2 and J is TRBJ2-7; weak D call: TRBD2 (5 bases). Germline V gene lookup returns CDR1 SGHAT and CDR2 FQNNGV. Trimming cost V 1 base and J 1 base, with 14 bases left between them. The CDR3 contains 16 residues. As DNA, the CDR3 is TGTGCCAGCAGCTTAGGTGGCAAGCGGAGATCCTACGAGCAGTACTTC. Translation gives CASSLGGKRRSYEQYF.

The V and J genes are TRBV5-6 and TRBJ1-5, with TRBD1 identical over 10 bases. Germline V gene data show CDR1 as SGHDT and CDR2 as YYEEEE. The CDR3 loop spans 15 amino acids. V lost 4 bases to trimming and J lost 6 bases; unmatched junction nucleotides: 7. CDR3 amino acids: CASSHTGTGVQPQHF. The CDR3 coding sequence is TGTGCCAGCAGCCATACCGGGACAGGGGTTCAGCCCCAGCATTTT.

This rearrangement joins TRBV27 to TRBJ2-2; 9 positions match TRBD2. CDR3 length equals 15 residues. CDR1 MNHEY and CDR2 SMNVEV come from the germline V gene (reference sequence). V shed 2 bases, J shed 5 bases, and the junction held 3 bases outside the gene matches. The CDR3, as DNA: TGTGCCAGCAGTTTAGGGCTAGCGGGAACCGGGGAGCTGTTTTTT. This codes for CASSLGLAGTGELFF.

In this sample, this clone turned up once. The chain links TRBV30 to TRBJ2-2; TRBD2 aligns across 9 bases. The germline gives CDR1 GTSNPN, CDR2 SVGIG (reference sequence). Trimming took 2 bases from V and 6 from J; bases not matched to a gene: 7. This CDR3 has 15 residues. The CDR3 sequence is CAWSMLAGFAGELFF. The CDR3 DNA reads as TGTGCCTGGAGTATGCTAGCGGGATTCGCCGGGGAGCTGTTTTTT. Full variable domain (remainder filled in from reference TRBV30 and TRBJ2-2): SQTIHQWPATLVQPVGSPLSLECTVEGTSNPNLYWYRQAAGRGLQLLFYSVGIGQISSEVPQNLSASRPQDRQFILSSKKLLLSDSGFYLCAWSMLAGFAGELFFGEGSRLTVL.

The genes are TRBV29-1 and TRBJ1-1; no firm D call. The CDR3 has 13 amino acids. V was pared by 1 base and J by 5 bases, with 11 bases between. Germline V gene sequence: CDR1 SQVTM, CDR2 ANQGSEA. In DNA, the CDR3 is TGCAGCGTTGAAGGATTAGGGAGAACTGAAGCTTTCTTT. Protein: CSVEGLGRTEAFF.

The chain recombines TRBV25-1 with TRBJ2-3; unclear D gene. The germline V gene has CDR1 MGHDK and CDR2 SYGVNS. The V end was cut by 2 bases, the J end by 1 base, with 10 bases between. CDR3 length: 15 amino acids. The CDR3 DNA reads as TGTGCCAGCAGTGAAGAAGCACTCGGCACAGATACGCAGTATTTT. Its translation is CASSEEALGTDTQYF.

J is TRBJ2-3 and V is TRBV27; 8 positions agree with TRBD2. CDR1 is MNHEY and CDR2 is SMNVEV in the germline V gene (reference sequence). V lost 6 bases and J lost 1; bases outside the gene matches: 6. This CDR3 region has 15 residues. The CDR3, as DNA: TGTGCCAGCAGCGACCCGGGACTAGGCACAGATACGCAGTATTTT. Protein sequence: CASSDPGLGTDTQYF.

This CDR3 is CAWTSGAYNEQFF. The CDR3 coding sequence is TGTGCCTGGACTAGCGGGGCATACAATGAGCAGTTCTTC. The chain links TRBV30 to TRBJ2-1, with TRBD2 matching 9 bases. This CDR3 has 13 amino acids. Germline CDR1 is GTSNPN and CDR2 is SVGIG (reference sequence). Trimming at V came to 4 bases and at J to 4 bases, leaving 2 bases not matched to a gene.

The chain uses TRBV2 and TRBJ2-4; 8 positions match TRBD1. CDR1 and CDR2 (germline): SNHLY, FYNNEI. The CDR3 totals 15 residues. V trimming: 8 bases; J trimming: 4 bases; junction bases outside the gene matches: 10. CDR3 in DNA: TGTGCCAGCGGTACCCAGACAGGGGAGAAAAACATTCAGTACTTC. This gives the protein CASGTQTGEKNIQYF.

The CDR3 is CASSQEGGGGSGNQPQHF. The DNA of the CDR3 is TGCGCCAGCAGCCAAGAAGGAGGTGGGGGCTCTGGCAATCAGCCCCAGCATTTT. This chain connects TRBV4-1 to TRBJ1-5; tentative D call: TRBD1 (6 bases). Deletions cut 0 bases from V and 2 bases from J, with 17 bases between. The CDR3 runs to 18 residues. Germline CDR1 reads MGHRA; CDR2 reads YSYEKL.

By share, this clone ranks as medium-sized. This chain connects TRBV30 to TRBJ1-6, with TRBD1 as a possible D gene (6 bases). CDR1 GTSNPN and CDR2 SVGIG come from the germline V gene (reference sequence). CDR3 length: 13 amino acids. V was shortened by 1 base and J by 10 bases, with 11 bases between the two germline ends. In nucleotides, the CDR3 is TGTGCCTGGAGTGCAACTCAGGGGTCACCCCTCCACTTT. This sequence encodes CAWSATQGSPLHF. Supplemented by reference TRBV30 and TRBJ1-6, the full variable domain reads SQTIHQWPATLVQPVGSPLSLECTVEGTSNPNLYWYRQAAGRGLQLLFYSVGIGQISSEVPQNLSASRPQDRQFILSSKKLLLSDSGFYLCAWSATQGSPLHFGNGTRLTVT.

The CDR3 here is CASSFARGSYEQYF. DNA of the CDR3: TGTGCCAGCAGTTTTGCCAGGGGATCCTACGAGCAGTACTTC. The chain combines TRBV27 with TRBJ2-7; the D gene is possibly TRBD1 (6 bases). The V end lost 3 bases, the J end lost 1 base, and 10 bases lay between the germline ends. The CDR3 has 14 residues. CDR1 and CDR2 from the germline V gene are MNHEY and SMNVEV (reference sequence).

The rearrangement joins TRBV14 to TRBJ2-3; D is uncertain. The germline gives CDR1 SGHDN, CDR2 FVKESK. This CDR3 is 16 amino acids long. V lost 4 bases and J lost 2, with 16 bases in between. CDR3 DNA: TGTGCCAGCAGCCCCCCTTTCGGCGGAGCCACAGATACGCAGTATTTT. Protein: CASSPPFGGATDTQYF.

The J gene is TRBJ2-1, the V gene TRBV6-5; D is ambiguous. Trimming pared 0 bases from V and 8 bases from J, leaving 14 bases between. The CDR3 consists of 15 residues. Per the germline V gene, CDR1 is MNHEY and CDR2 is SVGAGI. CDR3 amino acids: CASSYSGGLSHEQFF. The DNA for the CDR3 is TGTGCCAGCAGTTACTCAGGCGGCCTCTCGCATGAGCAGTTCTTC.

This clone was seen ten or more times. The chain uses TRBV7-9 and TRBJ2-7; weak D call: TRBD1 (6 bases). Germline CDR1 is SEHNR and CDR2 is FQNEAQ (reference sequence). This CDR3 is 15 amino acids long. The V end was cut by 0 bases, the J end by 2 bases, with 11 bases between. In nucleotides, the CDR3 is TGTGCCAGCAGCTTAGCGCTACAGGGTACCTACGAGCAGTACTTC. Translating gives CASSLALQGTYEQYF.

The chain recombines TRBV3-1 (or the pseudogene TRBV3-2) with TRBJ1-1; D gene unclear. The length of the CDR3 is 14 residues. V gave up 7 bases and J gave up 5 bases, with 17 bases separating them. Germline V gene data show CDR1 as LGHDT and CDR2 as YNNKEL (reference sequence). CDR3 residues: CASTSTRESTEAFF. CDR3 DNA: TGTGCCAGCACCTCAACCCGGGAATCGACTGAAGCTTTCTTT.

This clone showed up just a few times. The J gene is TRBJ2-7, the V gene TRBV5-8; D call uncertain. The V gene lost 2 bases and the J gene lost 6 bases, with 12 bases spanning the gap. CDR1 is SGHTS and CDR2 is YDEGEE in the germline V gene. This CDR3 is 13 amino acids long. CDR3 residues: CASSLTRLAEQYF. The CDR3 DNA reads TGTGCCAGCAGCTTAACACGGTTAGCCGAGCAGTACTTC.

This chain links TRBV6-5 with TRBJ1-5; D is possibly TRBD1 (5 bases). Germline values: CDR1 MNHEY, CDR2 SVGAGI. V lost 5 bases, J lost 6 bases, and 17 bases lay in between. This CDR3 contains 15 residues. The DNA for the CDR3 is TGTGCCAGCAGTCCGGCGGGGGGTACGGGTCAGCCCCAGCATTTT. Translating it yields CASSPAGGTGQPQHF.

This chain joins TRBV3-1 (or the pseudogene TRBV3-2) and TRBJ2-1; D unclear. V was cut by 3 bases and J by 0 bases, with 15 bases left in between. The CDR3 runs 17 residues. Germline assignment: CDR1 LGHDT and CDR2 YNNKEL (reference sequence). CDR3 loop: CASSQRPPISSYNEQFF. CDR3 in DNA: TGTGCCAGCAGCCAGCGGCCCCCAATTAGCTCCTACAATGAGCAGTTCTTC.

The chain uses TRBV20-1 and TRBJ1-1; no reliable D call. Germline V lookup: CDR1 DFQATT, CDR2 SNEGSKA (reference sequence). The V end was cut by 5 bases, the J end by 4 bases, with 5 bases between. There are 10 residues in the CDR3. The CDR3 coding sequence is TGCAGTGCTGGCCGCACTGAAGCTTTCTTT. Protein product: CSAGRTEAFF.

This clone appeared once. The genes are TRBV15 and TRBJ1-1; D remains unclear. Looked up from germline, CDR1 is LNHNV and CDR2 is YYDKDF (reference sequence). The ends were cut back, 0 bases at V and 4 bases at J, with 6 bases in the middle. This CDR3 spans 13 amino acids. The CDR3 here is CATSRDFGTEAFF. CDR3 nucleotides: TGTGCCACCAGCAGAGATTTCGGCACTGAAGCTTTCTTT. Full variable domain (rest looked up from reference TRBV15 and TRBJ1-1): DAMVIQNPRYQVTQFGKPVTLSCSQTLNHNVMYWYQQKSSQAPKLLFHYYDKDFNNEADTPDNFQSRRPNTSFCFLDIRSPGLGDTAMYLCATSRDFGTEAFFGQGTRLTVV.

This chain uses TRBV6-5 with TRBJ1-2; D possibly corresponds to TRBD1 (6 bases). V was shortened by 6 bases and J by 2 bases, with 13 bases between the two germline ends. The germline V gene encodes CDR1 MNHEY and CDR2 SVGAGI. The CDR3 runs 14 residues. CDR3: CASSSGTPNYGYTF. As DNA, the CDR3 is TGTGCCAGCAGCTCCGGGACACCCAACTATGGCTACACCTTC.

This clone was picked up one time. Only one base separates this from a far larger clonotype, so it likely reflects a read error. This chain joins TRBV9 and TRBJ1-1, with D unresolved. This CDR3 region has 13 residues. V was pared by 0 bases and J by 3 bases, with 6 bases between. The V gene's germline CDR1 is SGDLS and CDR2 YYNGEE. CDR3 nucleotides: TGTGCCAGCAGCGTAGGGCATGACACTGAAGCTTTCTTT. Its translation is CASSVGHDTEAFF.

The rearrangement uses TRBV10-3 and TRBJ1-5, with 10 nucleotides matching TRBD1. The junction had 5 bases not matched to a gene; V was cut back by 10 bases and J by 2 bases. The germline gives CDR1 ENHRY, CDR2 SYGVKD. The CDR3 extends over 14 amino acids. The CDR3 DNA reads as TGTGCCACCGTTGGACAGGGGGGCAATCAGCCCCAGCATTTT. It translates to CATVGQGGNQPQHF.

This clone was counted a few times. The rearrangement links TRBV5-1 to TRBJ1-2; no clear D. The V end was cut by 0 bases, the J end by 0 bases, with 12 bases between. This CDR3 has 16 residues. The germline V gene has CDR1 SGHRS and CDR2 YFSETQ. The CDR3 bases are TGCGCCAGCAGCTTGGCCATAAAGGGAGCTAACTATGGCTACACCTTC. Translating it yields CASSLAIKGANYGYTF.

This clone appeared a single time. The DNA of the CDR3 is TGTGCCAGCAGCCAGGGCCGCGGGCTTGGAAACACCATATATTTT. Protein sequence: CASSQGRGLGNTIYF. This chain links TRBV3-1 (or the pseudogene TRBV3-2) with TRBJ1-3; D is undetermined. Germline CDR1 LGHDT, CDR2 YNNKEL (reference sequence). The ends were cut back, 3 bases at V and 3 bases at J, with 12 bases in the middle. The CDR3 has 15 amino acids.

The chain uses TRBV6-2 or TRBV6-3 and TRBJ2-7, with 14 positions matching TRBD2. Germline values: CDR1 MNHEY, CDR2 SVGEGT. V shed 4 bases, J shed 0 bases, and the junction held 17 bases outside the gene matches. The CDR3 spans 21 residues. The CDR3 is CASSFPHGTSGREWSSYEQYF. The CDR3 DNA reads as TGTGCCAGCAGTTTCCCCCATGGGACTAGCGGGAGAGAGTGGAGCTCCTACGAGCAGTACTTC.

V and J are TRBV10-3 and TRBJ2-1; 11 bases match TRBD2. Unmatched junction bases numbered 16, after V lost 11 bases and J lost 7 bases. Per germline, CDR1 ENHRY and CDR2 SYGVKD. The CDR3 sequence is 16 residues long. CDR3 DNA: TGTGCCTCAACAACCTCGACTAGCGGGACTGGGAATGAGCAGTTCTTC. Residues: CASTTSTSGTGNEQFF.